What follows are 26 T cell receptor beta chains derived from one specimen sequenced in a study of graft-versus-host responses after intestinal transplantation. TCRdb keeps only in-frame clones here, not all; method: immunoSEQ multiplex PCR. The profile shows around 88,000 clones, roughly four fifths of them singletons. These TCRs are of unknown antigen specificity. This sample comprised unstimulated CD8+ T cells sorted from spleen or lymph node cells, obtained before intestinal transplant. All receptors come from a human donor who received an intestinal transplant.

CDR3 loop: CSVSLSSYEQYF. CDR3 nucleotide sequence: TGCAGCGTAAGTCTTAGCTCCTACGAGCAGTACTTC. J is TRBJ2-7 and V is TRBV29-1; D uncertain. Germline loops: CDR1 SQVTM, CDR2 ANQGSEA. Trimming took off 6 bases at V and 0 bases at J, with 9 bases between the two ends. This CDR3 comprises 12 residues.

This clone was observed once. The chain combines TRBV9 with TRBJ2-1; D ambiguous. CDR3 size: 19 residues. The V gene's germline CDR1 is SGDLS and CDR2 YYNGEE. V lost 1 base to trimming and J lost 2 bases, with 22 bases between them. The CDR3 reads CASSVSWSFPLRPYNEQFF. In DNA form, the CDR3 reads TGTGCCAGCAGCGTAAGTTGGAGTTTCCCCCTCAGGCCCTACAATGAGCAGTTCTTC.

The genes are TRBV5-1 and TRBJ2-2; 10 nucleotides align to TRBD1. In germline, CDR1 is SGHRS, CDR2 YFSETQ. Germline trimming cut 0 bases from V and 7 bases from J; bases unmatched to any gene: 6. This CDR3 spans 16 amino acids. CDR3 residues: CASSLAGQGESGELFF. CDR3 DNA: TGCGCCAGCAGCTTGGCTGGACAGGGGGAAAGCGGGGAGCTGTTTTTT.

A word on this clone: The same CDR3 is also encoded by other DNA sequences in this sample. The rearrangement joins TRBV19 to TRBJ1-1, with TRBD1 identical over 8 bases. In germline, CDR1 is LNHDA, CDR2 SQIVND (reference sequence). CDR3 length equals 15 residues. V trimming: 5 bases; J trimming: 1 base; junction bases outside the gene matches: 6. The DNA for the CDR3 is TGTGCCAGTAGTCCCAACGGACAGGGGAACACTGAAGCTTTCTTT. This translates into CASSPNGQGNTEAFF.

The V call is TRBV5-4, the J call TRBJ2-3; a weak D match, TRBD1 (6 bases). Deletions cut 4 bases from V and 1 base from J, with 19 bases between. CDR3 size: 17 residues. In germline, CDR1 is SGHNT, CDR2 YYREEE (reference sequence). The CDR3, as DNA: TGTGCCAGCAGCCCACTAAACGACAGGCCTCGCACAGATACGCAGTATTTT. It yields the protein CASSPLNDRPRTDTQYF.

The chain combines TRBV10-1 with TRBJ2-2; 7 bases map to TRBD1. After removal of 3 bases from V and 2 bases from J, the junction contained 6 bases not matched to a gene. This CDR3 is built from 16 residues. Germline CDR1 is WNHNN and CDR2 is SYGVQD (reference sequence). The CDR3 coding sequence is TGCGCCAGCAGTGACCGGGACAGTCCTAACACCGGGGAGCTGTTTTTT. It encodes CASSDRDSPNTGELFF.

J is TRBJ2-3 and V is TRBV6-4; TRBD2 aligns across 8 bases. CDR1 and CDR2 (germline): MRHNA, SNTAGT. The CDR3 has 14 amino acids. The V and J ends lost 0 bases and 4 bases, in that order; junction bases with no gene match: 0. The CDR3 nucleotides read TGTGCCAGCAGTGACTCGCGGGGGGCAGATACGCAGTATTTT. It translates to CASSDSRGADTQYF.

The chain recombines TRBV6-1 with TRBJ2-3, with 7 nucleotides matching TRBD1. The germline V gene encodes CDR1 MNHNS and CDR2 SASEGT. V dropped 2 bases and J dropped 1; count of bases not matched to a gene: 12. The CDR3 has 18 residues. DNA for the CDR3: TGTGCCAGCAGTGAAAATCCCCCTTGGCAGGGGGGCACAGATACGCAGTATTTT. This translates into CASSENPPWQGGTDTQYF.

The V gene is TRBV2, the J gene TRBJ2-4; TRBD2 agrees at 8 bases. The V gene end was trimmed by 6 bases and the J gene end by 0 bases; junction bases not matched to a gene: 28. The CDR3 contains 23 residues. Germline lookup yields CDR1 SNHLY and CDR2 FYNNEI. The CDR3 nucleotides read TGTGCCAGCAGGGAGGCGGGGAATAGCGGGGCTCCATCCCCAGCTATAGCCAAAAACATTCAGTACTTC. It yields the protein CASREAGNSGAPSPAIAKNIQYF.

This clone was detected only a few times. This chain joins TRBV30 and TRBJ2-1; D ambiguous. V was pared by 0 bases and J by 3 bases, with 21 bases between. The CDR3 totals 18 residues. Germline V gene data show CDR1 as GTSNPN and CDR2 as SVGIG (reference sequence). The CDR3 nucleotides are TGTGCCTGGAGTGTTCGCCCCCTTACGAATACTCACTACAATGAGCAGTTCTTC. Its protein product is CAWSVRPLTNTHYNEQFF.

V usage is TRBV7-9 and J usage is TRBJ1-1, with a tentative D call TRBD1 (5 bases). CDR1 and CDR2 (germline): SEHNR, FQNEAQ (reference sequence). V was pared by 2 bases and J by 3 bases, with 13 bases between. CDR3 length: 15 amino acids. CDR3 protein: CASSLLGSGDTEAFF. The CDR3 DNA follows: TGTGCCAGCAGCTTACTGGGATCGGGGGACACTGAAGCTTTCTTT.

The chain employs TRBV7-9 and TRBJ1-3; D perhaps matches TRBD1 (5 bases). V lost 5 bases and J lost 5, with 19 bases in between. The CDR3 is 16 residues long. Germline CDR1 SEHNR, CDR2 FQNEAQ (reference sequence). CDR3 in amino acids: CASSTATDDARNTIYF. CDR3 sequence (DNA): TGTGCCAGCAGCACGGCGACAGACGACGCAAGAAACACCATATATTTT.

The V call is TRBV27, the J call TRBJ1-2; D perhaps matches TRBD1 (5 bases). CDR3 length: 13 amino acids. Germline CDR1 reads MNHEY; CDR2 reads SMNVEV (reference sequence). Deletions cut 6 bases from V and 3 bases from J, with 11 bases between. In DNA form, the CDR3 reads TGTGCCAGCAGCATGACAGCTTACTATGGCTACACCTTC. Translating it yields CASSMTAYYGYTF.

In DNA, the CDR3 is TGTGCCAGCAGCGTAGGGGAGGGTGGCCCTACGCAGTATTTT. It yields the protein CASSVGEGGPTQYF. V gene TRBV9 combines with J gene TRBJ2-3; 7 nucleotides line up with TRBD2. The CDR3 runs to 14 residues. V lost 0 bases, J lost 8 bases, and 6 bases stayed unmatched. Germline CDR1 is SGDLS and CDR2 is YYNGEE.

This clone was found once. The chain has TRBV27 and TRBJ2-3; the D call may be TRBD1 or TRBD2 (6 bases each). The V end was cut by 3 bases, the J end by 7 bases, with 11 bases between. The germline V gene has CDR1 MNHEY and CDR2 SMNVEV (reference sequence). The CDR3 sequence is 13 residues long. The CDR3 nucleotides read TGTGCCAGCAGTTTCGGGGGCTGGAATACGCAGTATTTT. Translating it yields CASSFGGWNTQYF.

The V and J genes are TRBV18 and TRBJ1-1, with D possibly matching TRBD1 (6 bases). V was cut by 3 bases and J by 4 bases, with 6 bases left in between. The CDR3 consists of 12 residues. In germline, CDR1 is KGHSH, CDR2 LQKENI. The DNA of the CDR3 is TGTGCCAGCTCACCGGGGGCCACTGAAGCTTTCTTT. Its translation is CASSPGATEAFF.

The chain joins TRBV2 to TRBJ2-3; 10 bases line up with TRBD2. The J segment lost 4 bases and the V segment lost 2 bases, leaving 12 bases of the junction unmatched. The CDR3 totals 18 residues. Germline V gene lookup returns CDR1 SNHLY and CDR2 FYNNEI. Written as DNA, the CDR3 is TGTGCCAGCAGTGAAAGGGTTATAAGCGGGGGGGCCTCAGATACGCAGTATTTT. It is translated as CASSERVISGGASDTQYF.

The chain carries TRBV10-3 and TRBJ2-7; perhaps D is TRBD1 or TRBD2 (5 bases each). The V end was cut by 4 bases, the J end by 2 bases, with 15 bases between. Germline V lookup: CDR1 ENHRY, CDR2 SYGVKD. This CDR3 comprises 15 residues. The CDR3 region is CAISGGFGNPYEQYF. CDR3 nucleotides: TGTGCCATCAGTGGGGGGTTCGGGAACCCCTACGAGCAGTACTTC.

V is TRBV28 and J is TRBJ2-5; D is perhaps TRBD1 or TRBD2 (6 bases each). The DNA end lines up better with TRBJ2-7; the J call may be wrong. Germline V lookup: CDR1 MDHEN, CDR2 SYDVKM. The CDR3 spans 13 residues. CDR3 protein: CASSPGAPYEQYF. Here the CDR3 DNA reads TGTGCCAGCAGTCCGGGGGCTCCCTACGAGCAGTACTTC.

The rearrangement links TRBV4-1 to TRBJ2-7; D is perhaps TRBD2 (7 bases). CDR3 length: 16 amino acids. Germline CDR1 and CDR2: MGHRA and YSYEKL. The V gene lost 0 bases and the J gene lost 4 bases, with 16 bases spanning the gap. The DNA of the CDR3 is TGCGCCAGCAGCCAAGATTGGCGGGAGACAGGATACGAGCAGTACTTC. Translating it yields CASSQDWRETGYEQYF.

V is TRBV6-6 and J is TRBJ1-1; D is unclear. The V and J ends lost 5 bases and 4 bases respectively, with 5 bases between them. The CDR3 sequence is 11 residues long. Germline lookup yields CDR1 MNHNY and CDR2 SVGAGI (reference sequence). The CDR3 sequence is CASSESTEAFF. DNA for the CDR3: TGTGCCAGCAGTGAGAGCACTGAAGCTTTCTTT.

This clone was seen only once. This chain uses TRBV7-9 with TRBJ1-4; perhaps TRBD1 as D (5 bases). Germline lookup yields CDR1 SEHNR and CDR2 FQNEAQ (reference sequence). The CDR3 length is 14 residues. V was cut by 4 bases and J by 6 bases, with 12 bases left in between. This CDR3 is CASSSWGRDEKLFF. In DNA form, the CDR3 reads TGTGCCAGCAGCTCCTGGGGGAGGGATGAAAAACTGTTTTTT.

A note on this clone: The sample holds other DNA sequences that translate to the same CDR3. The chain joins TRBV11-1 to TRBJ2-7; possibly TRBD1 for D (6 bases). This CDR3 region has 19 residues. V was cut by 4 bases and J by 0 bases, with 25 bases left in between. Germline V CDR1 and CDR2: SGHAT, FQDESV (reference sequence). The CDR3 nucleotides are TGTGCCAGCAGCTACAAGGCAGGGGAGTTTAGCCCTCCCTCCTACGAGCAGTACTTC. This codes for CASSYKAGEFSPPSYEQYF.

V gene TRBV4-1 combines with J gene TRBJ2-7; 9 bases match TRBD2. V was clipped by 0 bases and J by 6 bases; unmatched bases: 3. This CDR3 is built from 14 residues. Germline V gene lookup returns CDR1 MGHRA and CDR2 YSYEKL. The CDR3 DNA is TGCGCCAGCAGCCAAGAGGGCGGGAGGGTCGAGCAGTACTTC. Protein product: CASSQEGGRVEQYF.

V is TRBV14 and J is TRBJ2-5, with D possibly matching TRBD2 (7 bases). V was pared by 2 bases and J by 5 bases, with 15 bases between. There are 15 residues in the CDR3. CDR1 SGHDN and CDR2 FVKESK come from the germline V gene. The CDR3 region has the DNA TGTGCCAGCAGCCAATCGGGCGGGGGCGTTGAGACCCAGTACTTC. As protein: CASSQSGGGVETQYF.

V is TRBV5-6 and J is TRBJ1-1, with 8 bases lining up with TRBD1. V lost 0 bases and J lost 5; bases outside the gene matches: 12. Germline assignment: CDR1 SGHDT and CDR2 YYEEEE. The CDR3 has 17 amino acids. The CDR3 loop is CASSLDWQGAPGTEAFF. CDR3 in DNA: TGTGCCAGCAGCTTGGATTGGCAGGGGGCGCCGGGGACTGAAGCTTTCTTT.